The 6 T cell receptor beta chains below all came from one sample that was sequenced in a study of cytomegalovirus exposure and HLA in healthy donors. Use of 60 Vbeta and 13 Jbeta primers characterized the PCR. Clones were read by immunoSEQ multiplex PCR, and TCRdb kept only the in-frame ones, dropping some. The sample consists of about 140,000 clones, about 76% of them appearing once. Sequenced input: PBMCs. The source of these receptors is a man between 18 and 35 years old in good health and CMV-seronegative.

V and J are TRBV13 and TRBJ2-7; TRBD2 matches 14 bases. Germline V gene sequence: CDR1 PRHDT, CDR2 FYEKMQ (reference sequence). The CDR3 covers 17 residues. Losses at the gene ends were 5 bases for V and 0 bases for J; bases not matched to a gene: 6. The CDR3 spells CASSALGTSGSSYEQYF. The CDR3 DNA reads as TGTGCCAGCAGCGCTTTGGGGACTAGCGGGAGCTCCTACGAGCAGTACTTC.

The rearrangement links TRBV7-2 to TRBJ2-5; 7 nucleotides align to TRBD2. Germline V CDR1 and CDR2: SGHTA, FQGNSA. The CDR3 sequence is 16 residues long. V gave up 1 base and J gave up 5 bases; unmatched junction bases: 10. This chain's CDR3 is CASSLGGGRLAETQYF. The CDR3 DNA is TGTGCCAGCAGCTTAGGGGGGGGACGGCTGGCGGAGACCCAGTACTTC.

V and J are TRBV6-5 and TRBJ2-3, with 9 positions matching TRBD2. Per germline, CDR1 MNHEY and CDR2 SVGAGI. The CDR3 covers 14 residues. The trim removed 9 bases at V and 0 bases at J, leaving 4 bases unmatched. As DNA, the CDR3 is TGTGCCAGTCAGCGGGGGGTTAGCACAGATACGCAGTATTTT. Its translation is CASQRGVSTDTQYF.

The chain has TRBV28 and TRBJ2-3; TRBD2 matches 14 bases. Germline loops: CDR1 MDHEN, CDR2 SYDVKM. Trimming at V came to 7 bases and at J to 2 bases, leaving 5 bases not matched to a gene. This CDR3 region has 16 residues. The CDR3 DNA reads TGTGCCAGCAAGACTAGCGGGAGGGCCCTCACAGATACGCAGTATTTT. This sequence encodes CASKTSGRALTDTQYF.

With regard to this clone: The DNA is left out, because the CDR3 cannot be placed on it with certainty; the CDR3 is given as TCRdb lists it. The rearrangement joins TRBV27 to TRBJ2-5; the table names TRBD2, a call not compared with the DNA. The CDR3 is 11 residues long, ends included. The germline gives CDR1 MNHEY, CDR2 SMNVEV (reference sequence). The CDR3 region is CASSTSYEQYF.

J is TRBJ1-2 and V is TRBV19, with unresolved D. The CDR3 contains 14 residues. CDR1 is LNHDA, CDR2 SQIVND, per germline (reference sequence). V lost 5 bases and J 8 bases, leaving 18 bases between the germline ends. The DNA of the CDR3 is TGTGCCAGTAGTCTGGAGCAACCAGCAAGCGGCTACACCTTC. Encoded protein: CASSLEQPASGYTF.